This is a list of T cell receptor beta chains from one sample in a study of Graves' ophthalmopathy and Graves' hyperthyroidism. One entry per CDR3 protein, called by TCRdb with MiXCR from the multiplex PCR reads. The table includes about 740,000 distinct CDR3 sequences, approximately 40% detected once. What was sequenced was peripheral blood. The receptors were gathered from an adult man with Graves' ophthalmopathy. CDR3s include the opening cysteine and the closing phenylalanine or tryptophan. The D gene is left open where the match is weak. Clone size, where shown, is once, few, many, or a class for clones that have expanded.

J,D,size,V,CDR3,DNA
TRBJ2-2,.,once,TRBV24-1,CATMVANTGELFF,TGTGCCACCATGGTGGCGAACACCGGGGAGCTGTTTTTT
TRBJ2-5,TRBD2,.,TRBV19,CASRSSGGRETQYF,TGTGCCAGCAGATCTAGCGGAGGTCGAGAGACCCAGTACTTC
TRBJ2-7,TRBD1,few,TRBV7-3,CASSLSPGQANEQYF,TGTGCCAGCAGCCTATCCCCGGGACAGGCTAACGAGCAGTACTTC
TRBJ2-7,.,few,TRBV4-3,CASSQRNGLSYEQYF,TGCGCCAGCAGCCAAAGGAACGGCCTCTCCTACGAGCAGTACTTC
TRBJ2-3,.,.,TRBV7-2,CASSQERSTDTQYF,TGCGCCAGCAGCCAGGAGCGGTCCACAGATACGCAGTATTTT
TRBJ2-3,.,.,TRBV19,CASSMRDNTDTQYF,TGTGCCAGTAGTATGAGGGACAACACAGATACGCAGTATTTT
TRBJ1-1,.,.,TRBV29-1,CSVDDSGGTEAFF,TGCAGCGTTGACGACAGCGGGGGCACTGAAGCTTTCTTT
TRBJ2-7,TRBD2,.,TRBV2,CASSRGRLAGGWNEQYF,TGTGCCAGCAGCCGAGGGAGACTAGCGGGAGGCTGGAACGAGCAGTACTTC
TRBJ1-6,.,.,TRBV2,CASRDTFLHF,TGTGCCAGCAGGGACACTTTCCTCCACTTT
TRBJ1-1,.,many,TRBV5-1,CASSSHYYMNTEAFF,TGCGCCAGCAGCTCACATTACTACATGAACACTGAAGCTTTCTTT
TRBJ1-4,.,few,TRBV20-1,CSARDLIKDNEKLFF,TGCAGTGCTCGGGACCTAATCAAAGATAATGAAAAACTGTTTTTT
TRBJ2-7,.,.,TRBV29-1,CSVVGGTLTYEQYF,TGCAGCGTTGTAGGGGGGACTCTTACCTACGAGCAGTACTTC
TRBJ1-3,.,many,TRBV29-1,CSVRGHYQVDYF,TGCAGCGTTCGTGGACACTATCAAGTGGATTATTTT
TRBJ1-1,.,.,TRBV5-4,CASSLVEGIGTEAFF,TGTGCCAGCAGCTTGGTAGAGGGGATCGGCACTGAAGCTTTCTTT
TRBJ2-5,.,.,TRBV7-2,CASSSPDSQETQYF,TGTGCCAGCAGCTCCCCGGACTCCCAAGAGACCCAGTACTTC
TRBJ1-5,.,.,TRBV25-1,CASSERGRGQPQHF,TGTGCCAGCAGTGAACGGGGTAGGGGTCAGCCCCAGCATTTT
TRBJ2-5,TRBD1,few,TRBV2,CASIRDRGKQETQYF,TGTGCCAGCATCCGGGACAGGGGGAAACAAGAGACCCAGTACTTC
TRBJ1-1,.,many,TRBV20-1,CSARRPRDTEAFF,TGCAGTGCTAGACGACCTAGGGACACTGAAGCTTTCTTT
TRBJ1-2,.,.,TRBV20-1,CSASQQVNYGYTF,TGCAGTGCTAGCCAACAGGTTAACTATGGCTACACCTTC
TRBJ2-7,TRBD1,many,TRBV20-1,CSAAGQADEQYF,TGCAGTGCCGCGGGACAGGCAGACGAGCAGTACTTC
TRBJ1-1,TRBD1,.,TRBV9,CASSLSQGATTEAFF,TGTGCCAGCAGTTTATCACAGGGGGCGACCACTGAAGCTTTCTTT
TRBJ2-7,TRBD2,.,TRBV20-1,CSARGLAGGPSHSEQYF,TGCAGTGCTCGGGGACTAGCGGGAGGCCCCTCCCACAGCGAGCAGTACTTC
TRBJ1-1,.,many,TRBV25-1,CASSDRSGNTEAFF,TGTGCCAGCAGTGACAGGAGTGGAAACACTGAAGCTTTCTTT
TRBJ1-2,TRBD1,many,TRBV10-3,CASRQGNYGYTF,TGTGCCAGCAGACAGGGAAACTATGGCTACACCTTC
TRBJ2-7,.,.,TRBV7-8,CASSLLGSQKTYEQYF,TGTGCCAGCAGCTTACTTGGTTCCCAGAAAACCTACGAGCAGTACTTC
TRBJ2-6,.,.,TRBV25-1,CASSPPGGGSPSGGNVLTF,TGTGCCAGCAGTCCGCCGGGAGGGGGCTCTCCCTCCGGGGGCAACGTCCTGACTTTC
TRBJ2-3,TRBD1,few,TRBV29-1,CSVGTPGQRDHTQYF,TGCAGCGTTGGTACACCGGGACAGAGAGACCATACGCAGTATTTT
TRBJ2-2,TRBD2,.,TRBV10-3,CASSYLAGGPNTGELFF,TGTGCCAGCAGTTACTTGGCGGGGGGACCGAACACCGGGGAGCTGTTTTTT
TRBJ2-6,.,many,TRBV5-6,CASSPDLGHRANVLTF,TGTGCCAGCAGCCCGGATCTGGGACACAGGGCCAACGTCCTGACTTTC
TRBJ1-5,.,.,TRBV7-2,CASSLDRAIAPQHF,TGTGCCAGCAGCTTAGACAGGGCCATAGCGCCCCAGCATTTT
TRBJ2-2,TRBD1,.,TRBV7-4,CASSQARPGGANTGELFF,TGCGCCAGCAGCCAAGCTCGCCCAGGGGGCGCAAACACCGGGGAGCTGTTTTTT
TRBJ2-2,TRBD1,few,TRBV29-1,CSVLDRGLSGELFF,TGCAGCGTTCTCGACAGGGGGCTCTCCGGGGAGCTGTTTTTT
TRBJ2-7,TRBD1,few,TRBV6-4,CASSVQTGTEQYF,TGTGCCAGCAGTGTCCAGACAGGGACCGAGCAGTACTTC
TRBJ2-2,TRBD1,.,TRBV19,CASSIDIPTGTNTGELFF,TGTGCCAGTAGTATAGATATACCGACAGGGACGAACACCGGGGAGCTGTTTTTT
TRBJ1-5,TRBD1,.,TRBV20-1,CSATPGTGDQPQHF,TGCAGTGCTACCCCCGGGACAGGGGATCAGCCCCAGCATTTT
TRBJ1-4,TRBD1,.,TRBV4-2,CASSRRQGDEKLFF,TGTGCCAGCAGCCGGAGACAGGGTGATGAAAAACTGTTTTTT
TRBJ2-2,.,.,TRBV25-1,CASSLVTDTGELFF,TGTGCCAGCAGCTTAGTGACAGACACCGGGGAGCTGTTTTTT
TRBJ1-4,.,many,TRBV9,CASSVGQNEKLFF,TGTGCCAGCAGCGTAGGACAGAATGAAAAACTGTTTTTT
TRBJ2-3,TRBD1,.,TRBV25-1,CASRQGSHTDTQYF,TGTGCCAGCAGACAGGGGTCCCACACAGATACGCAGTATTTT
TRBJ2-7,TRBD2,few,TRBV10-3,CAISTGRLAGGPSYEQYF,TGTGCCATCAGCACAGGTCGGCTAGCGGGAGGGCCCTCCTACGAGCAGTACTTC
TRBJ1-3,.,.,TRBV20-1,CSARQTGNTIYF,TGCAGTGCTAGGCAGACTGGAAACACCATATATTTT
TRBJ1-1,.,many,TRBV7-2,CASSLDPGRSAEAFF,TGTGCCAGCAGCTTAGATCCGGGGAGGTCCGCTGAAGCTTTCTTT
TRBJ1-1,.,.,TRBV5-6,CASSQDRITEAFF,TGTGCCAGCAGCCAAGACAGGATAACTGAAGCTTTCTTT
TRBJ1-2,.,.,TRBV10-3,CAIGDLQDPPYGYTF,TGTGCCATCGGGGATCTACAGGATCCCCCCTATGGCTACACCTTC
TRBJ1-5,.,few,TRBV10-3,CASSYLGGAGQPQHF,TGTGCCAGCAGTTACCTCGGAGGGGCGGGACAGCCCCAGCATTTT
TRBJ2-2,.,many,TRBV7-9,CASSLANSSPELFF,TGTGCCAGCAGCTTGGCCAATTCTTCCCCGGAGCTGTTTTTT
TRBJ2-2,.,many,TRBV10-3,CAISETTRVLANTGELFF,TGTGCCATCAGTGAGACAACCAGGGTCCTCGCGAACACCGGGGAGCTGTTTTTT
TRBJ1-1,.,.,TRBV29-1,CSARTEAFF,TGCAGCGCAAGGACTGAAGCTTTCTTT
TRBJ1-2,.,few,TRBV6-5,CASSPSGVFDYGYTF,TGTGCCAGCAGCCCGAGCGGAGTCTTCGACTATGGCTACACCTTC